A selection of T cell receptor beta chains follows, all from one sample in a study of IL-17A CD8 T cells in psoriatic arthritis synovium. The assay was immunoSEQ multiplex PCR, and TCRdb's table has in-frame clones only and misses some. There are 1,500 to 2,000 clones in the sample; 70% occur only once, and roughly an eighth lies in the top ten. The sequenced sample consisted of IL-17A+ (IFN-gamma+/-) memory CD8+ T cells from synovial fluid. The receptors here all came from a human donor with psoriatic arthritis. Both conserved end residues are part of each CDR3. The D gene is left open where the match is weak. The size field is filled for only some rows; it gives once, few, many or a size class.

clone_size: -
j_call: TRBJ2-7
d_call: -
v_call: TRBV7-2
cdr3_nt: TGTGCCAGCAGCTTTCACCGGAACGAGCAGTACTTC
cdr3_aa: CASSFHRNEQYF

clone_size: few
j_call: TRBJ1-2
d_call: -
v_call: TRBV19
cdr3_nt: TGTGCCAGTAGTCATGGGTCCTATGGCTACACCTTC
cdr3_aa: CASSHGSYGYTF

clone_size: few
j_call: TRBJ2-2
d_call: -
v_call: TRBV30
cdr3_nt: TGTGCCTGGAGTGTAGCCAGGGGGGCCGGGGAGCTGTTTTTT
cdr3_aa: CAWSVARGAGELFF

clone_size: -
j_call: TRBJ2-1
d_call: TRBD2
v_call: TRBV19
cdr3_nt: TGTGCCAGCGCTAGCGGGCTCTACAATGAGCAGTTCTTC
cdr3_aa: CASASGLYNEQFF

clone_size: few
j_call: TRBJ2-3
d_call: TRBD2
v_call: TRBV13
cdr3_nt: TGTGCCAGCAGCGGGACTAGCGGGGTGTCAATAGATACGCAGTATTTT
cdr3_aa: CASSGTSGVSIDTQYF

clone_size: -
j_call: TRBJ2-2
d_call: TRBD2
v_call: TRBV6-1
cdr3_nt: TGTGCCAGCAGTGAAGCTAGCGGGAGCACCGGGGAGCTGTTTTTT
cdr3_aa: CASSEASGSTGELFF

clone_size: -
j_call: TRBJ2-1
d_call: -
v_call: TRBV15
cdr3_nt: TGTGCCACCAGCAGAGATCGAGGGCACAATGAGCAGTTCTTC
cdr3_aa: CATSRDRGHNEQFF

clone_size: -
j_call: TRBJ1-2
d_call: TRBD1
v_call: TRBV6-6
cdr3_nt: TGTGCCAGCAGCCCCGGGACAGGGGTAGGCTACACCTTC
cdr3_aa: CASSPGTGVGYTF

clone_size: -
j_call: TRBJ2-1
d_call: TRBD2
v_call: TRBV28
cdr3_nt: TGTGCCACCCGAGCGGGAAAAGTATACAATGAGCAGTTCTTC
cdr3_aa: CATRAGKVYNEQFF

clone_size: -
j_call: TRBJ2-2
d_call: -
v_call: TRBV28
cdr3_nt: TGTGCCAGCAGCCCTACAGATTCCCGCCCCGGGGAGCTGTTTTTT
cdr3_aa: CASSPTDSRPGELFF

clone_size: few
j_call: TRBJ1-1
d_call: -
v_call: TRBV7-6
cdr3_nt: TGTGCCAGCAGGGGGAACACTGAAGCTTTCTTT
cdr3_aa: CASRGNTEAFF

clone_size: -
j_call: TRBJ2-7
d_call: TRBD1
v_call: TRBV18
cdr3_nt: TGTGCCAGCTCACCTAAAGACAGGGTATTTTCCTACGAGCAGTACTTC
cdr3_aa: CASSPKDRVFSYEQYF

clone_size: -
j_call: TRBJ1-5
d_call: TRBD1
v_call: TRBV6-1
cdr3_nt: TGTGCCAGCTCGACAGGGCCGGTTCAGCCCCAGCATTTT
cdr3_aa: CASSTGPVQPQHF

clone_size: few
j_call: TRBJ2-3
d_call: -
v_call: TRBV6-1
cdr3_nt: TGTGCCAGCAGCATTCGGGGCACAGATACGCAGTATTTT
cdr3_aa: CASSIRGTDTQYF

clone_size: large
j_call: TRBJ2-7
d_call: TRBD2
v_call: TRBV28
cdr3_nt: TGTGCCAGCAGTCCCAACCCGAAAGGGACTAGCGGGTTACTCTCCTACGAGCAGTACTTC
cdr3_aa: CASSPNPKGTSGLLSYEQYF

clone_size: -
j_call: TRBJ2-3
d_call: TRBD1
v_call: TRBV19
cdr3_nt: TGTGCCAGTAGTCACAACAGGGGAAGCACAGATACGCAGTATTTT
cdr3_aa: CASSHNRGSTDTQYF

clone_size: -
j_call: TRBJ2-1
d_call: TRBD2
v_call: TRBV11-2
cdr3_nt: TGTGCCAGCAGCAACACCCTAGCGGGATACGATGAGCAGTTCTTC
cdr3_aa: CASSNTLAGYDEQFF

clone_size: -
j_call: TRBJ2-7
d_call: -
v_call: TRBV11-2
cdr3_nt: TGTGCCAGCAGCTTTTCCATGTCCTACGAGCAGTACTTC
cdr3_aa: CASSFSMSYEQYF

clone_size: -
j_call: TRBJ1-2
d_call: TRBD1
v_call: TRBV5-6
cdr3_nt: TGTGCCAGCAGCATGGAAGGGGGACAGGTCTATGGCTACACCTTC
cdr3_aa: CASSMEGGQVYGYTF

clone_size: once
j_call: TRBJ2-7
d_call: TRBD2
v_call: TRBV11-2
cdr3_nt: TGTGCCAGCAGCTTAGCCATAAGACTAGCGGGCGACTACGAGCAGTACTTC
cdr3_aa: CASSLAIRLAGDYEQYF

clone_size: -
j_call: TRBJ2-1
d_call: -
v_call: TRBV19
cdr3_nt: TGTGCCAGTAGTACCCGTTCTGAAACTGAGCAGTTCTTC
cdr3_aa: CASSTRSETEQFF

clone_size: -
j_call: TRBJ2-1
d_call: -
v_call: TRBV5-3
cdr3_nt: TGTGCCAGCAGCTTTAGTCTCGCAGCGCGAGATAAGCAGTTCTTC
cdr3_aa: CASSFSLAARDKQFF

clone_size: -
j_call: TRBJ2-1
d_call: TRBD2
v_call: TRBV19
cdr3_nt: TGTGCCAGTAGTTTAGCGGGAGCTACCTGGAATGAGCAGTTCTTC
cdr3_aa: CASSLAGATWNEQFF

clone_size: -
j_call: TRBJ2-3
d_call: TRBD2
v_call: TRBV6-4
cdr3_nt: TGTGCCAGCAGTCGGACTAGCGGGAGTGGGGATACGCAGTATTTT
cdr3_aa: CASSRTSGSGDTQYF

clone_size: -
j_call: TRBJ2-1
d_call: TRBD2
v_call: TRBV6-1
cdr3_nt: TGTGCCAGCAGTGAAGAGATAGCGGGAGGGAATGAGCAGTTCTTC
cdr3_aa: CASSEEIAGGNEQFF

clone_size: -
j_call: TRBJ2-1
d_call: TRBD2
v_call: TRBV27
cdr3_nt: TGTGCCAGCAGTTCACCAACTAGCGGGAACTACAATGAGCAGTTCTTC
cdr3_aa: CASSSPTSGNYNEQFF

clone_size: -
j_call: TRBJ2-1
d_call: TRBD2
v_call: TRBV4-3
cdr3_nt: TGCGCCAGCAGCCAAGAGGAAAGTGGTCTAGCGGGAGGTAATGAGCAGTTCTTC
cdr3_aa: CASSQEESGLAGGNEQFF

clone_size: -
j_call: TRBJ1-6
d_call: -
v_call: TRBV6-6
cdr3_nt: TGTGCCAGCACCCCCGGTTCACCCCTCCACTTT
cdr3_aa: CASTPGSPLHF

clone_size: few
j_call: TRBJ1-6
d_call: TRBD1
v_call: TRBV30
cdr3_nt: TGTGGGACAGGACTCCTTAATTCACCCCTCCACTTT
cdr3_aa: CGTGLLNSPLHF

clone_size: -
j_call: TRBJ1-2
d_call: -
v_call: TRBV5-1
cdr3_nt: TGCGCCAGCAGCTTGGCGGGGAGGGATGGCTACACCTTC
cdr3_aa: CASSLAGRDGYTF

clone_size: -
j_call: TRBJ1-1
d_call: -
v_call: TRBV5-4
cdr3_nt: TGTGCCAGCAGCTTGGTGGGGGGCACCAACACTGAAGCTTTCTTT
cdr3_aa: CASSLVGGTNTEAFF

clone_size: once
j_call: TRBJ2-3
d_call: -
v_call: TRBV29-1
cdr3_nt: TGCAGCGTTGAAGATGAATCCGGGACTCGCAAGACCGCCCACACAGATACGCAGTATTTT
cdr3_aa: CSVEDESGTRKTAHTDTQYF

clone_size: -
j_call: TRBJ1-2
d_call: -
v_call: TRBV7-9
cdr3_nt: TGTGCCAGCAGCTTCCCGGGACGGTTTCTAGACGGCTACACCTTC
cdr3_aa: CASSFPGRFLDGYTF

clone_size: -
j_call: TRBJ2-3
d_call: TRBD1
v_call: TRBV28
cdr3_nt: TGTGCCAGCACCGCCGGGACAGGGGACACAGATACGCAGTATTTT
cdr3_aa: CASTAGTGDTDTQYF

clone_size: -
j_call: TRBJ2-1
d_call: -
v_call: TRBV5-1
cdr3_nt: TGCGCCAGCAGCTGGGTCGGGAGCTCCTACAATGAGCAGTTCTTC
cdr3_aa: CASSWVGSSYNEQFF

clone_size: -
j_call: TRBJ1-2
d_call: -
v_call: TRBV4-3
cdr3_nt: TGCGCCAGCAGCCGACCTGGGGGCAGTCCGGGTGATGGCTACACCTTC
cdr3_aa: CASSRPGGSPGDGYTF

clone_size: -
j_call: TRBJ1-5
d_call: -
v_call: TRBV4-1
cdr3_nt: TGCGCCAGCAGCCAAACGGGCAAGGGCGGACAGCCCCAGCATTTT
cdr3_aa: CASSQTGKGGQPQHF

clone_size: few
j_call: TRBJ2-3
d_call: -
v_call: TRBV14
cdr3_nt: TGTGCCAGCAGCCAGGCCGTAGGTACGCAGTATTTT
cdr3_aa: CASSQAVGTQYF

clone_size: -
j_call: TRBJ2-7
d_call: -
v_call: TRBV6-1
cdr3_nt: TGTGCCAGCAGTGAAGTCTTAGGGGGTGGGGAGCAGTACTTC
cdr3_aa: CASSEVLGGGEQYF

clone_size: few
j_call: TRBJ2-3
d_call: -
v_call: TRBV15
cdr3_nt: TGTGCCACCAGCAGAGGAGGGGCGGACACAGATACGCAGTATTTT
cdr3_aa: CATSRGGADTDTQYF

clone_size: large
j_call: TRBJ2-3
d_call: TRBD2
v_call: TRBV6-4
cdr3_nt: TGTGCCAGCAGTCCGACTAGCGGGAGCACAGATACGCAGTATTTT
cdr3_aa: CASSPTSGSTDTQYF

clone_size: once
j_call: TRBJ2-7
d_call: -
v_call: TRBV4-1
cdr3_nt: TGCGCCAGCAGCCAAGATTACAACGAGCAGTACTTC
cdr3_aa: CASSQDYNEQYF

clone_size: large
j_call: TRBJ2-7
d_call: -
v_call: TRBV27
cdr3_nt: TGTGCCAGCTTTAGCGGCTCCTACGAGCAGTACTTC
cdr3_aa: CASFSGSYEQYF

clone_size: once
j_call: TRBJ2-1
d_call: TRBD1
v_call: TRBV29-1
cdr3_nt: TGCAGCGTTGATCCAACAGGGGGCGAGCAGTTCTTC
cdr3_aa: CSVDPTGGEQFF

clone_size: -
j_call: TRBJ2-1
d_call: TRBD2
v_call: TRBV4-3
cdr3_nt: TGCGCCAGCAGCCAAGATAAGCGGGACTGGCGGGGTAATGAGCAGTTCTTC
cdr3_aa: CASSQDKRDWRGNEQFF

clone_size: once
j_call: TRBJ2-7
d_call: -
v_call: TRBV2
cdr3_nt: TGTGCCAGCAGCCGCCCGGACGTGCTCCCCTCTGAGCAGTACTTC
cdr3_aa: CASSRPDVLPSEQYF

clone_size: -
j_call: TRBJ2-7
d_call: TRBD2
v_call: TRBV7-6
cdr3_nt: TGTGCCAGCAGCCTGTTTCGGGCTAGCGGGGTGACCTACGAGCAGTATTTC
cdr3_aa: CASSLFRASGVTYEQYF

clone_size: -
j_call: TRBJ2-3
d_call: -
v_call: TRBV6-4
cdr3_nt: TGTGCCAGCAGTGGGGGTAGCGACACAGATACGCAGTATTTT
cdr3_aa: CASSGGSDTDTQYF

clone_size: -
j_call: TRBJ2-7
d_call: -
v_call: TRBV2
cdr3_nt: TGTGCCAGCAGTGAACCGGGAGATTACTACGAGCAGTACTTC
cdr3_aa: CASSEPGDYYEQYF

clone_size: few
j_call: TRBJ1-2
d_call: -
v_call: TRBV7-2
cdr3_nt: TGTGCCAGCAGCTTATGGGGGGGCGCCAACTATGGCTACACCTTC
cdr3_aa: CASSLWGGANYGYTF

clone_size: -
j_call: TRBJ2-2
d_call: TRBD1
v_call: TRBV11-2
cdr3_nt: TGTGCCAGCAGCTCGGACAGGGAAATCGGGTTGAACGGGGAGCTGTTTTTT
cdr3_aa: CASSSDREIGLNGELFF

clone_size: -
j_call: TRBJ2-4
d_call: TRBD1
v_call: TRBV11-3
cdr3_nt: TGTGCCAGCAGCCCTCCGGGACAGAAAAACATTCAGTACTTC
cdr3_aa: CASSPPGQKNIQYF

clone_size: -
j_call: TRBJ2-1
d_call: -
v_call: TRBV6-4
cdr3_nt: TGTGCCAGCAGTACTAGACTAGGTGAGGGCAATGAGCAGTTCTTC
cdr3_aa: CASSTRLGEGNEQFF

clone_size: -
j_call: TRBJ2-7
d_call: -
v_call: TRBV11-2
cdr3_nt: TGTGCCAGCAGCCCCCCCGGACAGACCTACGAGCAGTACTTC
cdr3_aa: CASSPPGQTYEQYF

clone_size: large
j_call: TRBJ2-7
d_call: -
v_call: TRBV16
cdr3_nt: TGTGCCAGCAGCCAAGAAAGTTCCTACGAGCAGTACTTC
cdr3_aa: CASSQESSYEQYF

clone_size: -
j_call: TRBJ2-6
d_call: TRBD1
v_call: TRBV6-1
cdr3_nt: TGTGCCAGCACCACCCAGGGGGCTGGGGCCAACGTCCTGACTTTC
cdr3_aa: CASTTQGAGANVLTF

clone_size: -
j_call: TRBJ2-3
d_call: -
v_call: TRBV6-4
cdr3_nt: TGTGCCAGCAGTGACGGGAGACACACAGATACGCAGTATTTT
cdr3_aa: CASSDGRHTDTQYF

clone_size: -
j_call: TRBJ2-3
d_call: -
v_call: TRBV6-1
cdr3_nt: TGTGCCAGCAGTGAATCGGCGGATGGGGATACGCAGTATTTT
cdr3_aa: CASSESADGDTQYF

clone_size: few
j_call: TRBJ2-5
d_call: -
v_call: TRBV7-8
cdr3_nt: TGTGCCACGGTCAGAGGGGCTAGCCTCCAAGAGACCCAGTACTTC
cdr3_aa: CATVRGASLQETQYF